The 11 T cell receptor beta chains given below trace back to one sample, sequenced in a study of siplizumab effects on memory and regulatory T cells. TCRdb's table, derived via immunoSEQ multiplex PCR, lists solely in-frame clones and lacks some. The sample lists roughly 62,000 clones; less than 80% were seen once. Sample: memory CD4+ T cells sorted from blood. The receptors were sampled from a human donor in good health.

The rearrangement links TRBV27 to TRBJ2-7; a weak D match, TRBD2 (5 bases). Trimming cost V 2 bases and J 0 bases, with 23 bases left between them. The CDR3 has 19 residues. Per the germline V gene, CDR1 is MNHEY and CDR2 is SMNVEV (reference sequence). CDR3 coding DNA: TGTGCCAGCAGTTTACGTAGCGTCATGGGCTTCTCCAGCTCCTACGAGCAGTACTTC. Its translation: CASSLRSVMGFSSSYEQYF.

In the case of this clone: A junction end diverges from the germline sequence, so it may reflect a read error. V and J are TRBV7-2 and TRBJ2-7; D may correspond to TRBD1 or TRBD2 (6 bases each). CDR3 length: 14 residues. Germline V gene sequence: CDR1 SGHTA, CDR2 FQGNSA. The DNA for the CDR3 is TGTGCCAGCAGCGTAGCGTGGGGGGCGTACGAGCAGTACTTC. As protein: CASSVAWGAYEQYF.

V usage is TRBV7-2 and J usage is TRBJ1-1; the D is unclear. The CDR3 consists of 13 residues. V shed 5 bases and J shed 4 bases, with 11 bases lying between them. Germline V gives CDR1 SGHTA, CDR2 FQGNSA. The chain's CDR3 is CASSQQGGTEAFF. CDR3 DNA sequence: TGTGCCAGCAGCCAACAAGGTGGCACTGAAGCTTTCTTT.

The V and J genes are TRBV10-3 and TRBJ1-4; unclear D gene. The V and J ends lost 3 bases and 8 bases respectively, with 7 bases between them. The CDR3 length is 12 residues. Germline CDR1 and CDR2: ENHRY and SYGVKD. This CDR3 reads CAISEPKEKLFF. The CDR3 DNA reads as TGTGCCATCAGTGAACCGAAGGAAAAACTGTTTTTT.

The chain uses TRBV11-2 and TRBJ2-3; 8 nucleotides line up with TRBD2. The CDR3 runs 14 residues. Trimming took 3 bases from V and 6 from J; bases not matched to a gene: 5. Germline V gives CDR1 SGHAT, CDR2 FQNNGV. CDR3: CASSFRGGLDTQYF. The CDR3 coding sequence is TGTGCCAGCAGCTTCCGGGGGGGCCTGGATACGCAGTATTTT.

This chain connects TRBV30 to TRBJ1-1, with D unresolved. This CDR3 is built from 14 residues. Germline V gene lookup returns CDR1 GTSNPN and CDR2 SVGIG (reference sequence). The V gene lost 1 base and the J gene lost 0 bases, with 9 bases spanning the gap. The CDR3 region has the DNA TGTGCCTGGAGTGGCAGTAGACTGAACACTGAAGCTTTCTTT. It is translated as CAWSGSRLNTEAFF.

V gene TRBV18 combines with J gene TRBJ1-6; no clear D. The germline CDR1 and CDR2 sequences are KGHSH and LQKENI. The CDR3 consists of 17 residues. V lost 2 bases, J lost 0 bases, and 11 bases lay in between. CDR3: CASSPNGFDSYNSPLHF. The CDR3 coding sequence is TGTGCCAGCTCACCAAATGGGTTCGACTCCTATAATTCACCCCTCCACTTT.

The chain joins TRBV30 to TRBJ1-5; D gene unclear. Trimming cost V 4 bases and J 5 bases, with 12 bases left between them. Per the germline V gene, CDR1 is GTSNPN and CDR2 is SVGIG (reference sequence). The CDR3 consists of 13 residues. CDR3 bases: TGTGCCTGGACCAAAGGGCCTTATCAGCCCCAGCATTTT. It specifies CAWTKGPYQPQHF. The whole variable domain, remainder taken from reference TRBV30 and TRBJ1-5, is SQTIHQWPATLVQPVGSPLSLECTVEGTSNPNLYWYRQAAGRGLQLLFYSVGIGQISSEVPQNLSASRPQDRQFILSSKKLLLSDSGFYLCAWTKGPYQPQHFGDGTRLSIL.

The chain is built from TRBV2 and TRBJ1-2; TRBD1 is a possible D gene (5 bases). This CDR3 is 14 amino acids long. Germline CDR1 reads SNHLY; CDR2 reads FYNNEI. V shed 4 bases and J shed 5 bases, with 14 bases lying between them. DNA for the CDR3: TGTGCCAGCAGTGCGGGTTCAGGGTGGTATGGCTACACCTTC. Translation: CASSAGSGWYGYTF.

This clone was observed a handful of times. The rearrangement joins TRBV6-5 to TRBJ1-2; possibly TRBD1 for D (5 bases). V was clipped by 5 bases and J by 3 bases, with 16 bases between them. Germline values: CDR1 MNHEY, CDR2 SVGAGI. The CDR3 length is 15 residues. CDR3 DNA: TGTGCCAGCAGTAACCGACGGGGGGAATACTATGGCTACACCTTC. Its protein is CASSNRRGEYYGYTF.

The rearrangement joins TRBV28 to TRBJ1-5; D possibly corresponds to TRBD1 (6 bases). This CDR3 is built from 15 residues. In germline, CDR1 is MDHEN, CDR2 SYDVKM. Trimming cost V 3 bases and J 6 bases, with 15 bases left between them. CDR3 loop: CASSFGKGVGQPQHF. In DNA form, the CDR3 reads TGTGCCAGCAGTTTCGGGAAGGGGGTTGGTCAGCCCCAGCATTTT. Full variable domain (remainder filled in from reference TRBV28 and TRBJ1-5): DVKVTQSSRYLVKRTGEKVFLECVQDMDHENMFWYRQDPGLGLRLIYFSYDVKMKEKGDIPEGYSVSREKKERFSLILESASTNQTSMYLCASSFGKGVGQPQHFGDGTRLSIL.